Described below is a single T cell receptor (beta chain) sequence and its context. For the second PCR, which ran for about 7 to 11 cycles, a sample-barcoded 5' primer and a J-beta primer mix were used. TCRdb itself ran the 5' RACE reads through MiXCR, one entry per CDR3 protein. The sample shows hundreds of thousands of distinct CDR3 sequences, 45% to 50% of them seen only once. These data are taken from a study of blood T cells in healthy people across ages. A minimum of 6 micrograms of total RNA was extracted per sample. CDR1 and CDR2 from the germline V gene are MDHEN and SYDVKM. Deletions cut 4 bases from V and 0 bases from J, with 19 bases between. The CDR3 length is 17 residues.

The sample consisted of blood. The chain recombines TRBV28 with TRBJ2-7; D might be TRBD2 (5 bases). This TCR derives from an older woman in good health. CDR3 nucleotide sequence: TGTGCCAGCAGTTCCAATATAGGGCGGAGGAGCTCCTACGAGCAGTACTTC. This encodes CASSSNIGRRSSYEQYF.